Below, 21 T cell receptor beta chains from the same sample are listed, as sequenced in a study of blood T cell repertoires in COVID-19. Data came from immunoSEQ multiplex PCR; TCRdb stores just in-frame clones and leaves some out. Of about 200,000 clones in the sample, around 84% were seen once. The source material was peripheral blood. The receptors were sampled from a human donor in a cohort sampled during active COVID-19.

This chain connects TRBV6-5 to TRBJ1-6; TRBD1 aligns across 8 bases. Germline CDR1 reads MNHEY; CDR2 reads SVGAGI. CDR3 length: 14 amino acids. Unmatched junction bases numbered 7, after V lost 6 bases and J lost 9 bases. CDR3 in amino acids: CASRNGQGGSPLHF. The CDR3 DNA follows: TGTGCCAGCAGAAACGGACAGGGCGGTTCACCCCTCCACTTT.

J is TRBJ1-1 and V is TRBV6-5; unclear D gene. The V end lost 3 bases, the J end lost 1 base, and 12 bases lay between the germline ends. CDR3 length: 15 amino acids. In germline, CDR1 is MNHEY, CDR2 SVGAGI. In DNA form, the CDR3 reads TGTGCCAGCAGTTATTCCGGGTCTGGGAACACTGAAGCTTTCTTT. It is translated as CASSYSGSGNTEAFF.

This clone is a singleton in its sample. The J gene is TRBJ1-1, the V gene TRBV6-5; D is perhaps TRBD1 (6 bases). The ends were cut back, 6 bases at V and 1 base at J, with 15 bases in the middle. The length of the CDR3 is 15 residues. Germline assignment: CDR1 MNHEY and CDR2 SVGAGI. The CDR3 region is CASSPGGGGNTEAFF. The CDR3 DNA reads as TGTGCCAGCAGCCCGGGGGGCGGAGGGAACACTGAAGCTTTCTTT.

This clone was counted once. The rearrangement links TRBV15 to TRBJ1-6, with TRBD1 identical over 8 bases. Germline V lookup: CDR1 LNHNV, CDR2 YYDKDF (reference sequence). V was clipped by 3 bases and J by 7 bases; unmatched bases: 2. There are 14 residues in the CDR3. The CDR3 DNA follows: TGTGCCACCAGCAGTCGACAGGGGAATTCACCCCTCCACTTT. This codes for CATSSRQGNSPLHF.

The chain recombines TRBV2 with TRBJ2-2, with 7 bases lining up with TRBD2. The germline V gene encodes CDR1 SNHLY and CDR2 FYNNEI. This CDR3 comprises 16 residues. V lost 7 bases to trimming and J lost 5 bases; unmatched junction nucleotides: 13. The CDR3 loop is CASKQEASGYTGELFF. The DNA of the CDR3 is TGTGCCAGCAAGCAGGAGGCTAGCGGTTATACCGGGGAGCTGTTTTTT.

Here the CDR3 reads CASSPQGDGANVLTF. The CDR3 nucleotides read TGTGCCAGCAGCCCACAGGGAGATGGGGCCAACGTCCTGACTTTC. The chain carries TRBV11-2 and TRBJ2-6; TRBD1 is a possible D gene (6 bases). The CDR3 runs 15 residues. V gave up 5 bases and J gave up 3 bases, with 11 bases separating them. CDR1 is SGHAT, CDR2 FQNNGV, per germline.

This chain uses TRBV10-3 with TRBJ2-1; 7 nucleotides align to TRBD2. The ends lost 3 bases at V and 1 base at J; junction bases unmatched: 15. This CDR3 comprises 19 residues. In germline, CDR1 is ENHRY, CDR2 SYGVKD. DNA of the CDR3: TGTGCCATCAGTGAATCTCACGGAGCGGGGCGGGGATCCTACAATGAGCAGTTCTTC. It is translated as CAISESHGAGRGSYNEQFF.

The chain is built from TRBV10-1 and TRBJ2-2; 7 nucleotides align to TRBD2. Germline CDR1 is WNHNN and CDR2 is SYGVQD (reference sequence). This CDR3 is built from 15 residues. The V segment lost 3 bases and the J segment 4 bases; nucleotides outside the gene matches: 5. CDR3 sequence (DNA): TGCGCCAGCAGTGACGTGGGAGGGAGCACCGGGGAGCTGTTTTTT. This sequence encodes CASSDVGGSTGELFF.

The CDR3: CASSDRGSGRDEQFF. The CDR3 DNA reads as TGCGCCAGCAGTGACAGGGGTAGCGGGAGAGATGAGCAGTTCTTC. This chain connects TRBV10-1 to TRBJ2-1; 9 positions agree with TRBD2. The CDR3 contains 15 residues. Trimming removed 3 bases from V and 8 bases from J; junction bases left unmatched: 8. CDR1 and CDR2 from the germline V gene are WNHNN and SYGVQD (reference sequence).

The J gene is TRBJ2-6, the V gene TRBV9; D is unclear. Per germline, CDR1 SGDLS and CDR2 YYNGEE. V was pared by 3 bases and J by 2 bases, with 6 bases between. This CDR3 contains 14 residues. In nucleotides, the CDR3 is TGTGCCAGCAGCGGAACTACTGGGGCCAACGTCCTGACTTTC. It encodes CASSGTTGANVLTF.

The gene calls are TRBV18 and TRBJ2-7, with D maybe TRBD1 (6 bases). The CDR3 consists of 14 residues. CDR1 is KGHSH, CDR2 LQKENI, per germline. Trimming took 2 bases from V and 2 from J, leaving 10 bases between them. DNA of the CDR3: TGTGCCAGCTCACCAGGGGGCTACCCCTACGAGCAGTACTTC. It yields the protein CASSPGGYPYEQYF.

The chain couples TRBV19 to TRBJ2-1; 7 nucleotides match TRBD2. The junction had 9 bases not matched to a gene; V was cut back by 3 bases and J by 7 bases. The CDR3 runs to 15 residues. Germline loops: CDR1 LNHDA, CDR2 SQIVND (reference sequence). CDR3 DNA sequence: TGTGCCAGTAGTATTGACGGGAGGCTTCGGAATGAGCAGTTCTTC. Encoded protein: CASSIDGRLRNEQFF.

The CDR3 spells CASRPHSGGTEAFF. The CDR3 DNA is TGTGCCAGCAGACCTCACTCGGGGGGAACTGAAGCTTTCTTT. The V and J genes are TRBV7-2 and TRBJ1-1; TRBD1 might be the D (5 bases). Trimming left V 6 bases short and J 5 bases short, with 16 bases between. The CDR3 covers 14 residues. CDR1 and CDR2 (germline): SGHTA, FQGNSA.

The chain employs TRBV4-2 and TRBJ2-7, with a weak D call TRBD2 (5 bases). V shed 0 bases and J shed 2 bases, with 11 bases lying between them. CDR1 is LGHNA and CDR2 is YNFKEQ in the germline V gene. The CDR3 runs to 15 residues. The CDR3 loop is CASSQERAATYEQYF. CDR3 nucleotides: TGTGCCAGCAGCCAAGAAAGAGCGGCCACCTACGAGCAGTACTTC.

In its sample, this clone was seen a few times. The rearrangement links TRBV7-2 to TRBJ2-7; 16 nucleotides match TRBD2. With 1 base clipped from V and 7 bases from J, the junction kept 7 bases outside the gene matches. Germline V gene data show CDR1 as SGHTA and CDR2 as FQGNSA. CDR3 length equals 17 residues. CDR3 region: CASSLGGTSGRAREQYF. The CDR3 coding sequence is TGTGCCAGCAGCTTAGGGGGGACTAGCGGGAGGGCAAGGGAGCAGTACTTC. Full variable domain (outside the CDR3, taken from reference TRBV7-2 and TRBJ2-7): GAGVSQSPSNKVTEKGKDVELRCDPISGHTALYWYRQSLGQGLEFLIYFQGNSAPDKSGLPSDRFSAERTGGSVSTLTIQRTQQEDSAVYLCASSLGGTSGRAREQYFGPGTRLTVT.

J is TRBJ2-3 and V is TRBV5-1, with D unclear. V lost 4 bases to trimming and J lost 2 bases, with 17 bases between them. Germline V gene data show CDR1 as SGHRS and CDR2 as YFSETQ. The CDR3 has 16 residues. CDR3 DNA: TGCGCCAGCAGCCTACCTAATTTGCGCGTCACAGATACGCAGTATTTT. Its protein product is CASSLPNLRVTDTQYF. The whole variable domain, remainder taken from reference TRBV5-1 and TRBJ2-3, is KAGVTQTPRYLIKTRGQQVTLSCSPISGHRSVSWYQQTPGQGLQFLFEYFSETQRNKGNFPGRFSGRQFSNSRSEMNVSTLELGDSALYLCASSLPNLRVTDTQYFGPGTRLTVL.

The V gene is TRBV27, the J gene TRBJ2-7; TRBD2 aligns across 9 bases. In germline, CDR1 is MNHEY, CDR2 SMNVEV (reference sequence). With V trimmed by 5 bases and J by 6 bases, 8 bases remained unmatched. This CDR3 contains 14 residues. The CDR3 coding sequence is TGTGCCAGCAGTAAGCGGGAGGATTTCGGCGAGCAGTACTTC. Amino acids: CASSKREDFGEQYF.

The chain recombines TRBV18 with TRBJ1-6; D is perhaps TRBD1 (5 bases). The CDR3 totals 15 residues. Looked up from germline, CDR1 is KGHSH and CDR2 is LQKENI. Trimming stripped 0 bases from V and 6 bases from J, with 9 bases between. The CDR3 protein is CASSPPGGINSPLHF. The CDR3 bases are TGTGCCAGCTCACCACCCGGGGGGATTAATTCACCCCTCCACTTT.

The genes are TRBV28 and TRBJ2-7; TRBD2 aligns across 8 bases. Germline loops: CDR1 MDHEN, CDR2 SYDVKM. This CDR3 region has 18 residues. J lost 5 bases, V lost 1 base, and 16 bases had no gene match. CDR3 in amino acids: CASSLYSGGARTRDEQYF. CDR3 nucleotide sequence: TGTGCCAGCAGTTTATATTCGGGAGGGGCTCGGACACGGGACGAGCAGTACTTC.

The rearrangement joins TRBV28 to TRBJ2-5; TRBD1 matches 8 bases. With 6 bases clipped from V and 5 bases from J, the junction kept 5 bases outside the gene matches. The CDR3 is made up of 13 amino acids. Germline CDR1 and CDR2: MDHEN and SYDVKM. CDR3 sequence (DNA): TGTGCCAGCAGCCGACAGGGGTGGGAGACCCAGTACTTC. Amino acids: CASSRQGWETQYF.

This chain connects TRBV19 to TRBJ2-7; D call uncertain. Germline lookup yields CDR1 LNHDA and CDR2 SQIVND (reference sequence). Trimming shortened V by 1 base and J by 2 bases, and 6 bases separated the two germline ends. The CDR3 runs 13 residues. CDR3 loop: CASSIGGAYEQYF. CDR3 coding DNA: TGTGCCAGTAGTATAGGCGGAGCCTACGAGCAGTACTTC. Full variable domain (missing parts from reference TRBV19 and TRBJ2-7): DGGITQSPKYLFRKEGQNVTLSCEQNLNHDAMYWYRQDPGQGLRLIYYSQIVNDFQKGDIAEGYSVSREKKESFPLTVTSAQKNPTAFYLCASSIGGAYEQYFGPGTRLTVT.